Sequencing of this TCR beta chain was carried out in a study of shared T cell receptors in the human thymus. Sequencing was performed with immunoSEQ multiplex PCR; in TCRdb, only in-frame clones are kept and a portion is missing. The sample lists hundreds of thousands of clones, over 75% seen once, with about 0.0094% in the top ten. Points on this clone: Its ends do not fully match the called genes, so a read error is possible.

The CDR3 totals 12 residues. Germline V gives CDR1 SEHNR, CDR2 FQNEAQ (reference sequence). The sample was also reused in another study, on human thymus T cells. That paper adds: Unrelated individuals had highly overlapping thymic repertoires, as reported in related research.

The chain carries TRBV7-9 and TRBJ2-1; 8 nucleotides align to TRBD2. The sample consisted of thymocytes. The clonotype was recovered from a boy less than two years old with a congenital heart defect. The CDR3 loop is CASSLGGGRPIF. The DNA for the CDR3 is TGTGCCAGCAGCTTAGGAGGCGGGAGGCCAATCTTC.